This is a list of T cell receptor beta chains from one sample in a study of T cell repertoires in cytomegalovirus infection. In TCRdb, the reads were re-called with MiXCR into one record per CDR3 protein. The sample includes some 680,000 distinct CDR3 sequences, 35% of them seen just once. Sequencing was carried out using PBMCs. The receptors derive from a human donor in good health (CMV status not recorded). Some clones in this sample may be carry-over from other donors' samples. Each CDR3 is given with its conserved first and last residue. D genes are given only for firm matches. Expanded clones are given a class, and other clones once, few, many or no size at all.

d_gene: NA
abundance: many
j_gene: TRBJ1-4
v_gene: TRBV28
CDR3nt: TGTGCCAGCAGTTTACCGGGAATTAATGAAAAACTGTTTTTT
CDR3aa: CASSLPGINEKLFF

d_gene: NA
abundance: NA
j_gene: TRBJ2-1
v_gene: TRBV19
CDR3nt: TGTGCCAGTAGTATAGATCACTGGAGCTCCTACAATGAGCAGTTCTTC
CDR3aa: CASSIDHWSSYNEQFF

d_gene: NA
abundance: NA
j_gene: TRBJ1-5
v_gene: TRBV28
CDR3nt: TGTGCCAGCAGTTTCTCTTGGGGAAATCAGCCCCAGCATTTT
CDR3aa: CASSFSWGNQPQHF

d_gene: NA
abundance: few
j_gene: TRBJ2-1
v_gene: TRBV9
CDR3nt: TGTGCCAGCAGCGACACCGGGTGGAGTTACAATGAGCAGTTCTTC
CDR3aa: CASSDTGWSYNEQFF

d_gene: NA
abundance: few
j_gene: TRBJ1-5
v_gene: TRBV27
CDR3nt: TGTGCCAGCAGTAAGGTTCAGGGACCTCAGCCCCAGCATTTT
CDR3aa: CASSKVQGPQPQHF

d_gene: NA
abundance: few
j_gene: TRBJ2-3
v_gene: TRBV20-1
CDR3nt: TGCAGTGCTAGAGATCCTTGGCGGGACAAGCCCAACACAGATACGCAGTATTTT
CDR3aa: CSARDPWRDKPNTDTQYF

d_gene: TRBD2
abundance: few
j_gene: TRBJ2-7
v_gene: TRBV27
CDR3nt: TGTGCCAGCAGCCAGACTAGCGGGAGTTTAAGGGAGCAGTACTTC
CDR3aa: CASSQTSGSLREQYF

d_gene: TRBD2
abundance: NA
j_gene: TRBJ2-5
v_gene: TRBV28
CDR3nt: TGTGCCAGCAGTTTATGGGCTAGCGGGAGGGAAGAGACCCAGTACTTC
CDR3aa: CASSLWASGREETQYF

d_gene: NA
abundance: NA
j_gene: TRBJ1-1
v_gene: TRBV6-5
CDR3nt: TGTGCCAGCAGTTACGGGGGACGAGAGAACACTGAAGCTTTCTTT
CDR3aa: CASSYGGRENTEAFF

d_gene: NA
abundance: once
j_gene: TRBJ2-6
v_gene: TRBV5-4
CDR3nt: TGTGCCAGCAGCCATAAGGCCGGGACAACTGGGGCCAACGTCCTGACTTTC
CDR3aa: CASSHKAGTTGANVLTF

d_gene: NA
abundance: many
j_gene: TRBJ2-7
v_gene: TRBV28
CDR3nt: TGTGCCAGCAGCCTAACTAGTACCCTCTCCTACGAGCAGTACTTC
CDR3aa: CASSLTSTLSYEQYF

d_gene: TRBD2
abundance: NA
j_gene: TRBJ2-3
v_gene: TRBV12-3/TRBV12-4
CDR3nt: TGTGCCAGCAGTTTGCGGCGGGAGCGCGAGGATACGCAGTATTTT
CDR3aa: CASSLRREREDTQYF

d_gene: NA
abundance: NA
j_gene: TRBJ2-5
v_gene: TRBV10-3
CDR3nt: TGTGCCATCAGTCGACAGTACCAAGAGACCCAGTACTTC
CDR3aa: CAISRQYQETQYF

d_gene: NA
abundance: few
j_gene: TRBJ2-5
v_gene: TRBV19
CDR3nt: TGTGCCAGTACCCGGAGTTGGCAGCAAGAGACCCAGTACTTC
CDR3aa: CASTRSWQQETQYF

d_gene: TRBD1
abundance: NA
j_gene: TRBJ2-5
v_gene: TRBV28
CDR3nt: TGTGCCAGCAGCTTGACAGGGTCTGTTAAGACCCAGTACTTC
CDR3aa: CASSLTGSVKTQYF

d_gene: NA
abundance: NA
j_gene: TRBJ2-5
v_gene: TRBV7-2
CDR3nt: TGTGCCATCAGCTTAGTCCCGGCCATCGGAGAGACCCAGTACTTC
CDR3aa: CAISLVPAIGETQYF

d_gene: NA
abundance: NA
j_gene: TRBJ1-2
v_gene: TRBV5-4
CDR3nt: TGTGCCAGCAGCCCCCGACAGGATCTCTATGGCTACACCTTC
CDR3aa: CASSPRQDLYGYTF

d_gene: NA
abundance: NA
j_gene: TRBJ2-6
v_gene: TRBV12-3/TRBV12-4
CDR3nt: TGTGCCAGCAGTCCGCCTTCTACTGGGGCCAACGTCCTGACTTTC
CDR3aa: CASSPPSTGANVLTF

d_gene: NA
abundance: many
j_gene: TRBJ1-6
v_gene: TRBV7-8
CDR3nt: TGTGCCAGCAGCCCCGGGAATTCCTATAATTCACCCCTCCACTTT
CDR3aa: CASSPGNSYNSPLHF

d_gene: NA
abundance: NA
j_gene: TRBJ1-6
v_gene: TRBV27
CDR3nt: TGTGCCAGCAGGCCCTACCTCAAGGATTCACCCCTCCACTTT
CDR3aa: CASRPYLKDSPLHF

d_gene: NA
abundance: few
j_gene: TRBJ1-4
v_gene: TRBV20-1
CDR3nt: TGCAGTGCTAGAGCTCCAGGGGCTCCAAATGAAAAACTGTTTTTT
CDR3aa: CSARAPGAPNEKLFF

d_gene: TRBD1
abundance: many
j_gene: TRBJ1-4
v_gene: TRBV12-3/TRBV12-4
CDR3nt: TGTGCCAGCAGGGCCGGGACAGGGGGCTCACGAGAAGAAAAACTGTTTTTT
CDR3aa: CASRAGTGGSREEKLFF

d_gene: NA
abundance: many
j_gene: TRBJ1-5
v_gene: TRBV7-2
CDR3nt: TGTGCCAGCAGCTTAGGCAACCATCAGCCCCAGCATTTT
CDR3aa: CASSLGNHQPQHF

d_gene: NA
abundance: NA
j_gene: TRBJ1-1
v_gene: TRBV7-9
CDR3nt: TGTGCCAGCAGCTTCCTGGCCCCGACAGGCTACAACACTGAAGCTTTCTTT
CDR3aa: CASSFLAPTGYNTEAFF

d_gene: NA
abundance: NA
j_gene: TRBJ1-2
v_gene: TRBV20-1
CDR3nt: TGCAGTGCTAGAGATTTTGGGGCCCTTGATGGCTACACCTTC
CDR3aa: CSARDFGALDGYTF

d_gene: NA
abundance: NA
j_gene: TRBJ2-2
v_gene: TRBV7-2
CDR3nt: TGTGCCAGCAGCTATCGACCGGGGGGCCACACCGGGGAGCTGTTTTTT
CDR3aa: CASSYRPGGHTGELFF

d_gene: TRBD1
abundance: few
j_gene: TRBJ1-4
v_gene: TRBV6-6
CDR3nt: TGTGCCCCAGGGACAGTCCTAGAAACTAATGAAAAACTGTTTTTT
CDR3aa: CAPGTVLETNEKLFF

d_gene: NA
abundance: NA
j_gene: TRBJ1-4
v_gene: TRBV5-1
CDR3nt: TGCGCCAGCAGCTTGGAGGCAGCGAGTTCTCTGTTTTTT
CDR3aa: CASSLEAASSLFF

d_gene: NA
abundance: NA
j_gene: TRBJ2-1
v_gene: TRBV7-9
CDR3nt: TGTGCCAGCAGCTTAGCTCCAGCGGTCGACTCCTACAATGAGCAGTTCTTC
CDR3aa: CASSLAPAVDSYNEQFF

d_gene: NA
abundance: few
j_gene: TRBJ1-2
v_gene: TRBV10-3
CDR3nt: TGTGCCATCAGTGAGCCAGGGGCCGGCTACACCTTC
CDR3aa: CAISEPGAGYTF

d_gene: NA
abundance: NA
j_gene: TRBJ1-1
v_gene: TRBV6-1
CDR3nt: TGTGCCAACAGTGCCATCAGACACCCGGACACTGAAGCTTTCTTT
CDR3aa: CANSAIRHPDTEAFF

d_gene: NA
abundance: few
j_gene: TRBJ2-3
v_gene: TRBV2
CDR3nt: TGTGCCAGCAGTTTCTACCGAACTACTAGCACAGATACGCAGTATTTT
CDR3aa: CASSFYRTTSTDTQYF

d_gene: NA
abundance: NA
j_gene: TRBJ1-6
v_gene: TRBV5-6
CDR3nt: TGTGCCAGCAGCTCTTCTGACTACGGGAGCTCCTATAATTCACCCCTCCACTTT
CDR3aa: CASSSSDYGSSYNSPLHF

d_gene: TRBD2
abundance: NA
j_gene: TRBJ2-2
v_gene: TRBV6-2/TRBV6-3
CDR3nt: TGTGCCAGCAGTGTCCTAAGCGGGGCTAACACCGGGGAGCTGTTTTTT
CDR3aa: CASSVLSGANTGELFF

d_gene: TRBD2
abundance: NA
j_gene: TRBJ2-2
v_gene: TRBV4-2
CDR3nt: TGTGCCAGCAGCCCCCGACTAGCGGGAGTGGGCGGGGAGCTGTTTTTT
CDR3aa: CASSPRLAGVGGELFF

d_gene: NA
abundance: NA
j_gene: TRBJ1-6
v_gene: TRBV5-5
CDR3nt: TGTGCCAGCAGCTTGGAAGGCACCTATAATTCACCCCTCCACTTT
CDR3aa: CASSLEGTYNSPLHF

d_gene: NA
abundance: few
j_gene: TRBJ2-7
v_gene: TRBV12-3/TRBV12-4
CDR3nt: TGTGCCAGCAGCCCCCTAGAAGGGCCCTACGAGCAGTACTTC
CDR3aa: CASSPLEGPYEQYF

d_gene: TRBD2
abundance: few
j_gene: TRBJ2-3
v_gene: TRBV29-1
CDR3nt: TGCAGCGTTGGTGGCCTAGCGGGGGAAAGGACAGATACGCAGTATTTT
CDR3aa: CSVGGLAGERTDTQYF

d_gene: TRBD1
abundance: NA
j_gene: TRBJ2-1
v_gene: TRBV11-3
CDR3nt: TGTGCCAGCAGCCCCAGGACAGGGCGCAATGAGCAGTTCTTC
CDR3aa: CASSPRTGRNEQFF

d_gene: NA
abundance: NA
j_gene: TRBJ2-2
v_gene: TRBV6-1
CDR3nt: TGTGCCAGCAGGAACACCGGGGAGCTGTTTTTT
CDR3aa: CASRNTGELFF

d_gene: TRBD1
abundance: few
j_gene: TRBJ1-2
v_gene: TRBV12-3/TRBV12-4
CDR3nt: TGTGCCAGCAGTTCGAGACAGGGGGTAAGGGGTAACTATGGCTACACCTTC
CDR3aa: CASSSRQGVRGNYGYTF

d_gene: TRBD2
abundance: NA
j_gene: TRBJ2-7
v_gene: TRBV7-6
CDR3nt: TGTGCCAGCAGCTTAGTCTCCGGGGGGGACTCCTACGAGCAGTACTTC
CDR3aa: CASSLVSGGDSYEQYF

d_gene: TRBD2
abundance: many
j_gene: TRBJ2-5
v_gene: TRBV7-2
CDR3nt: TGTGCCAGCAGCAGTAGACTAGCGGGGAAAGAGACCCAGTACTTC
CDR3aa: CASSSRLAGKETQYF

d_gene: NA
abundance: NA
j_gene: TRBJ2-3
v_gene: TRBV23-1
CDR3nt: TGCGCCAGCAGTCTGCGGCACCCGTTCACAGATACGCAGTATTTT
CDR3aa: CASSLRHPFTDTQYF

d_gene: TRBD2
abundance: few
j_gene: TRBJ2-1
v_gene: TRBV6-1
CDR3nt: TGTGCCAGCAGTGGCCGACTAGCCCATGAGCAGTTCTTC
CDR3aa: CASSGRLAHEQFF

d_gene: NA
abundance: NA
j_gene: TRBJ2-3
v_gene: TRBV10-3
CDR3nt: TGTGCCATCAGTTCTGGGGGGAGTACAGATACGCAGTATTTT
CDR3aa: CAISSGGSTDTQYF

d_gene: NA
abundance: few
j_gene: TRBJ1-1
v_gene: TRBV5-6
CDR3nt: TGTGCCAGCAGCGCCGGTTGGTCCACTGAAGCTTTCTTT
CDR3aa: CASSAGWSTEAFF

d_gene: NA
abundance: NA
j_gene: TRBJ1-2
v_gene: TRBV7-4
CDR3nt: TGTGCCAGCAGCTTAGAGGAGTGGGGCTACACCTTC
CDR3aa: CASSLEEWGYTF

d_gene: NA
abundance: few
j_gene: TRBJ2-7
v_gene: TRBV4-1
CDR3nt: TGCGCCAGCAGCCAAGAGGCTAGCATAGGCTACGAGCAGTACTTC
CDR3aa: CASSQEASIGYEQYF

d_gene: TRBD1
abundance: many
j_gene: TRBJ2-7
v_gene: TRBV7-2
CDR3nt: TGTGCCAGCAGCTTCACAGGGGGGACCTACGAGCAGTACTTC
CDR3aa: CASSFTGGTYEQYF

d_gene: TRBD1
abundance: once
j_gene: TRBJ1-1
v_gene: TRBV5-1
CDR3nt: TGCGCCAGCAGCCCGCTAACAGGGGCCGGGAACACTGAAGCTTTCTTT
CDR3aa: CASSPLTGAGNTEAFF

d_gene: NA
abundance: many
j_gene: TRBJ1-2
v_gene: TRBV7-6
CDR3nt: TGTGCCAGCAGCCCCGGAGGGCCAACTAACTATGGCTACACCTTC
CDR3aa: CASSPGGPTNYGYTF